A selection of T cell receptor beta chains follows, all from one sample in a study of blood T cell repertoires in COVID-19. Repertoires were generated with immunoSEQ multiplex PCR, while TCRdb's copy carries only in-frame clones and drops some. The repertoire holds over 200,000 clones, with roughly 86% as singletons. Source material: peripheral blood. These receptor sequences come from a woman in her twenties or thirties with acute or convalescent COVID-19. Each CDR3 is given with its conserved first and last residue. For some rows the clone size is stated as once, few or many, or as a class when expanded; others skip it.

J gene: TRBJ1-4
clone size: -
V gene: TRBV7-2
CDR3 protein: CASSSPVSEKLFF

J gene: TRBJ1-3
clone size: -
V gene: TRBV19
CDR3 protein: CASSSGTGNTIYF

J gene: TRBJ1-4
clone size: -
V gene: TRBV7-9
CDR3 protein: CASSLVKRQRNEKLFF

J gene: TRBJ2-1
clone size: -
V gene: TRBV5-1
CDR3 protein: CASSLEARSNEQFF

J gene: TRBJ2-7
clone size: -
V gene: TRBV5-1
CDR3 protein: CASSLSIRSYEQYF

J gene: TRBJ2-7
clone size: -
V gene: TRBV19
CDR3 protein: CASSIHRGPLGEQYF

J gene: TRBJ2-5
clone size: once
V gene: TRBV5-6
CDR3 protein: CASSYLGHLQETQYF

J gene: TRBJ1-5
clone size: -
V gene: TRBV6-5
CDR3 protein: CASRPGTYSNQPQHF

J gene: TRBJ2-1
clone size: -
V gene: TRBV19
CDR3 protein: CARCIPGLAGGDPDNEQFF

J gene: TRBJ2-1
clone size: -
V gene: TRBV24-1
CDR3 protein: CATSDPAASGSNEQFF